The clone carrying this TCR beta chain was observed at least ten times. Antigen: not known. Generation of TCR cDNA used 5'RACE template switching (which added a universal primer site and UMIs). Using its own MiXCR run on the 5' RACE reads, TCRdb lists one record per CDR3 protein. The repertoire includes some 200,000 distinct CDR3 sequences, roughly 3.3% of them detected once, and around 3.2% sits in the top ten. The sample is drawn from a study of T cells after yellow fever vaccination. On the study more broadly: Each low-cell-number fraction was prepared by means of SMART-Seq v4 Ultra Low Input.

The CDR3 consists of 13 residues. Trimming removed 0 bases at V and 10 bases at J, with 10 bases between. CDR1 LGHNA and CDR2 YSLEER come from the germline V gene. General observations from the study: Most clones from primary vaccination were detected again post-booster (approximately 96% CD4, roughly 90% CD8). Within FACS-sorted repertoires, abundant clonotypes contaminating from the bulk population could be present.

The sequencing used CD4+ T cells sorted from PBMCs, collected 10 days after the yellow fever booster vaccination. The chain is built from TRBV4-3 and TRBJ2-1; a possible D gene is TRBD1 (7 bases). The clonotype comes from a man aged 18 to 35 who received the YFV17D yellow fever vaccine. DNA for the CDR3: TGCGCCAGCAGCCAAGAACAGGGGAGGGAGCAGTTCTTC. Its protein product is CASSQEQGREQFF.